A selection of T cell receptor beta chains follows, all from one sample in a study of T-cell reconstitution after alpha-beta-depleted transplantation in children. A single record per CDR3 protein comes from TCRdb applying MiXCR to the PCR reads. This sample yields some 4,500 distinct CDR3 sequences, of which about 26% are seen a single time; 25% to 35% belongs to the top ten. The sequencing here drew on PBMCs, mostly from graft donor cells, taken 60 days after TCRalphabeta/CD19-depleted stem cell transplant. These receptors originate from a boy under two years old who had a stem cell transplant for SCID, so the T cells may come from the graft donor. Each CDR3 is given with its conserved first and last residue. D genes are given only for firm matches. Clone size is stated in some rows and not others, as once, few, many or a class when expanded.

D gene,J gene,CDR3 length,V gene,clone size,CDR3 DNA,CDR3 protein
-,TRBJ2-7,15,TRBV5-1,medium-sized,TGCGCCAGCAGCCCGGGACCAATTTTGGCCTACGAGCAGTACTTC,CASSPGPILAYEQYF
TRBD1,TRBJ2-3,17,TRBV7-6,medium-sized,TGTGCCAGCAGCCCCCAGCCCGGGACAGGGACGACAGATACGCAGTATTTT,CASSPQPGTGTTDTQYF
-,TRBJ2-3,14,TRBV10-3,many,TGTGCCATCAACTACATGGGCCCCACAGATACGCAGTATTTT,CAINYMGPTDTQYF
-,TRBJ1-5,13,TRBV2,many,TGTGCCAGCAGTTCACAGGGAGATCAGCCCCAGCATTTT,CASSSQGDQPQHF
-,TRBJ1-4,16,TRBV7-9,many,TGTGCCAGCAGCTTGGGCATGGGGTCAACTAATGAAAAACTGTTTTTT,CASSLGMGSTNEKLFF
TRBD1,TRBJ2-1,13,TRBV20-1,medium-sized,TGCAGTCCCGACAGGGGCGACTACAATGAGCAGTTCTTC,CSPDRGDYNEQFF
-,TRBJ2-7,15,TRBV20-1,-,TGCAGTGCTAGAGATGGATACCAGAACTCCTACGAGCAGTACTTC,CSARDGYQNSYEQYF
-,TRBJ2-2,13,TRBV3-1,medium-sized,TGTGCCAGCAGCCAAGGGAATACCGGGGAGCTGTTTTTT,CASSQGNTGELFF
TRBD1,TRBJ1-2,16,TRBV4-1,many,TGCGCCAGCACCCCCCGACAGGGGTTGGTAGACTATGGCTACACCTTC,CASTPRQGLVDYGYTF
-,TRBJ2-1,14,TRBV29-1,-,TGCAGCGTTGAAGATTTTCGCAGAAACAATGAGCAGTTCTTC,CSVEDFRRNNEQFF
TRBD2,TRBJ2-1,16,TRBV2,many,TGTGCCAGCCAGGGGGGAAGACTAGCGGTTTACAATGAGCAGTTCTTC,CASQGGRLAVYNEQFF
TRBD2,TRBJ2-5,15,TRBV6-2/TRBV6-3,many,TGTGCCAGCAGTTTCGCGGGGGGGCCTCAAGAGACCCAGTACTTC,CASSFAGGPQETQYF
-,TRBJ2-7,16,TRBV7-2,medium-sized,TGTGCCAGCAGCTTAAATAGCAGGGAGACAGAATACGAGCAGTACTTC,CASSLNSRETEYEQYF
-,TRBJ1-2,14,TRBV2,many,TGTGCCAGCAGTGAGGAGGGCAGGGACTATGGCTACACCTTC,CASSEEGRDYGYTF
-,TRBJ1-4,14,TRBV3-1,many,TGTGCCAGCAGCCGGGGCAGCGATAATGAAAAACTGTTTTTT,CASSRGSDNEKLFF
TRBD2,TRBJ2-1,18,TRBV20-1,-,TGCAGTGCTAGTCCACAAACTGGGACTAGCGGGAGGGCCGGGGAGCAGTTCTTC,CSASPQTGTSGRAGEQFF
TRBD1,TRBJ2-7,15,TRBV2,many,TGTGCCAGCAGAAAGACTGGGACAGGGTTCCACGAGCAGTACTTC,CASRKTGTGFHEQYF
TRBD1,TRBJ2-7,16,TRBV25-1,many,TGTGCCAGCAGTCCCAAGAGGGACAGGGTTGGCTACGAGCAGTACTTC,CASSPKRDRVGYEQYF
-,TRBJ1-2,12,TRBV20-1,many,TGCAGTGCCCCTATGGGAGTGGATGGCTACACCTTC,CSAPMGVDGYTF
TRBD2,TRBJ2-5,15,TRBV7-2,many,TGTGCCAGCAGCTGGGAGGGGCTAGGGGAAGAGACCCAGTACTTC,CASSWEGLGEETQYF
-,TRBJ1-6,13,TRBV7-9,many,TGTGCCAGCAGCTTCCGTGCGAAATCACCCCTCCACTTT,CASSFRAKSPLHF
TRBD2,TRBJ2-1,15,TRBV4-2,many,TGTGCCAGCAGCCTCTTAAGCGGGGGGGTGGATGAGCAGTTCTTC,CASSLLSGGVDEQFF
TRBD2,TRBJ2-1,15,TRBV20-1,-,TGCAGTGCTAGAGATCTCGCGGGAGGGAACAATGAGCAGTTCTTC,CSARDLAGGNNEQFF
-,TRBJ2-3,15,TRBV5-5,-,TGTGCCAGCAGCTTGGATTCTCGGGGACGCGGGACGCAGTATTTT,CASSLDSRGRGTQYF
TRBD2,TRBJ2-3,17,TRBV18,-,TGTGCCAGCTCAAGAGGACTAGCGGCAATCCTCACAGATACGCAGTATTTT,CASSRGLAAILTDTQYF
-,TRBJ1-4,14,TRBV19,many,TGTGCCAGTACGACAGATGATGGGCATGAAAAACTGTTTTTT,CASTTDDGHEKLFF
TRBD2,TRBJ2-1,16,TRBV29-1,-,TGCAGCGTTGCGGGACTAGCGGGAGAGATGGGTAATGAGCAGTTCTTC,CSVAGLAGEMGNEQFF
-,TRBJ1-5,14,TRBV6-1,many,TGTGCCAGCAGTGTTTTGCCTGGGGATCAGCCCCAGCATTTT,CASSVLPGDQPQHF
-,TRBJ2-2,17,TRBV6-5,medium-sized,TGTGCCAGCAGTTACTCGAGGGTCCCGGGATACACCGGGGAGCTGTTTTTT,CASSYSRVPGYTGELFF
TRBD1,TRBJ2-7,13,TRBV6-5,many,TGTGCCAGCCGACAGGGGGCGACCTCCGAGCAGTACTTC,CASRQGATSEQYF
-,TRBJ1-5,15,TRBV28,medium-sized,TGTGCCAGCAGTTTAATCCCTCGAAATGGGCAGCCCCAGCATTTT,CASSLIPRNGQPQHF
-,TRBJ1-1,18,TRBV6-2/TRBV6-3,many,TGTGCCAGCAGTTACGGGCTTACATGGGTCACCCTGAACACTGAAGCTTTCTTT,CASSYGLTWVTLNTEAFF
TRBD2,TRBJ2-3,14,TRBV4-1,once,TGCGCCAGCAGATGGACTAGCGGGTCTGATACGCAGTATTTT,CASRWTSGSDTQYF
-,TRBJ1-2,13,TRBV4-2,many,TGTGCCAGCAGCCACGGACTCCTCTATGGCTACACCTTC,CASSHGLLYGYTF
-,TRBJ1-5,16,TRBV12-3/TRBV12-4,medium-sized,TGTGCCAGCAGTTTAGGGAGGGGGACTGGCAATCAGCCCCAGCATTTT,CASSLGRGTGNQPQHF
-,TRBJ2-7,12,TRBV5-4,many,TGTGCCAGCAGCCTCCGCGCGGGCGAGCAGTACTTC,CASSLRAGEQYF
-,TRBJ1-1,13,TRBV7-9,many,TGTGCCAGCAGCCTCGAGATGAACACTGAAGCTTTCTTT,CASSLEMNTEAFF
-,TRBJ1-2,12,TRBV28,many,TGTGCCAGCAGTTTATACACCTATGGCTACACCTTC,CASSLYTYGYTF
TRBD1,TRBJ1-5,15,TRBV4-3,many,TGCGCCAGCAGCCAGGGGACAGGGACCGGGCAGCCCCAGCATTTT,CASSQGTGTGQPQHF
-,TRBJ2-7,11,TRBV5-6,medium-sized,TGTGCCAGCAGCTTGGGCTACGAGCAGTACTTC,CASSLGYEQYF
TRBD1,TRBJ2-1,14,TRBV7-9,many,TGTGCCAGCAGCTCCCACAGGGGTTTCAATGAGCAGTTCTTC,CASSSHRGFNEQFF
-,TRBJ1-4,15,TRBV10-3,many,TGTGCCATCAGTGAGTCAAAACGGAATAATGAAAAACTGTTTTTT,CAISESKRNNEKLFF
-,TRBJ1-3,15,TRBV28,many,TGTGCCAGCACCTCCGGGGGCGACTCTGGAAACACCATATATTTT,CASTSGGDSGNTIYF
TRBD2,TRBJ2-4,20,TRBV11-1,many,TGTGCCAGCAGCTTAGACCAGCGGGGGGCCCCTGACCTAGCCAAAAACATTCAGTACTTC,CASSLDQRGAPDLAKNIQYF
-,TRBJ2-2,13,TRBV3-1,-,TGTGCCTCCTGCCAAGTAGACACCGGGGAGCTGTTTTTT,CASCQVDTGELFF
-,TRBJ1-1,12,TRBV12-3/TRBV12-4,many,TGTGCCAGCAGTCCGGACAGCACTGAAGCTTTCTTT,CASSPDSTEAFF
TRBD2,TRBJ2-3,15,TRBV28,large,TGTGCCAGCAGTCCAGCGGGACTAGTCTTTGACACGCAGTATTTT,CASSPAGLVFDTQYF
TRBD2,TRBJ2-1,14,TRBV5-1,medium-sized,TGCGCCAGCAGCCGGGGGGGGTCGGACAATGAGCAGTTCTTC,CASSRGGSDNEQFF
-,TRBJ1-2,16,TRBV5-6,medium-sized,TGTGCCAGCAGCTTGGCCGAAGGGTATGTGAACTATGGCTACACCTTC,CASSLAEGYVNYGYTF